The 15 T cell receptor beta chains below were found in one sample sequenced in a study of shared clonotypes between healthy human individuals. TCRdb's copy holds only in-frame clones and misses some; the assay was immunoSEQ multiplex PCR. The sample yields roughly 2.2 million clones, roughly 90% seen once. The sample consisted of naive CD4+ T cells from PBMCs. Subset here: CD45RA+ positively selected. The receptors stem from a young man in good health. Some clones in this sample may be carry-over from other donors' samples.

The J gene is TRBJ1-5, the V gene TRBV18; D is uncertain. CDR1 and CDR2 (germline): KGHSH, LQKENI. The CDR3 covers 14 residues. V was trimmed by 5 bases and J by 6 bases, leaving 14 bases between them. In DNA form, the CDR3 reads TGTGCCAGCTCAGTATTGGGCGTAAGTCAGCCCCAGCATTTT. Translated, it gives CASSVLGVSQPQHF.

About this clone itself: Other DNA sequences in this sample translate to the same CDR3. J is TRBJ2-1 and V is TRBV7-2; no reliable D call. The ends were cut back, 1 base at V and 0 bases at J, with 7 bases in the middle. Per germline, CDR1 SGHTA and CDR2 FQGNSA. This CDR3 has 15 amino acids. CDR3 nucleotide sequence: TGTGCCAGCAGCTTAGGACTTCCCTCCTACAATGAGCAGTTCTTC. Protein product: CASSLGLPSYNEQFF.

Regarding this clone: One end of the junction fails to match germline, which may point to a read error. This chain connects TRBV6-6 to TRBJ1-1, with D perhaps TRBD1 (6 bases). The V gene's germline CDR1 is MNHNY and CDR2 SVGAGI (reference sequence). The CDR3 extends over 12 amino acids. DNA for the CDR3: TGTGCCAGCAGTCCCCGTACAGGGAAGGTAGTCTTT. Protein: CASSPRTGKVVF.

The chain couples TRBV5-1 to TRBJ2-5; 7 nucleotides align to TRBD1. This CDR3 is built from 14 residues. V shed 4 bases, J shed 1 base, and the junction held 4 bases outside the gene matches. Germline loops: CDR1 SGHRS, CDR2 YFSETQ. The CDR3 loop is CASSRGQIQETQYF. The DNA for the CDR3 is TGCGCCAGCAGCCGGGGACAGATCCAAGAGACCCAGTACTTC. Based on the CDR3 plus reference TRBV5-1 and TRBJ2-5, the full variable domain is KAGVTQTPRYLIKTRGQQVTLSCSPISGHRSVSWYQQTPGQGLQFLFEYFSETQRNKGNFPGRFSGRQFSNSRSEMNVSTLELGDSALYLCASSRGQIQETQYFGPGTRLLVL.

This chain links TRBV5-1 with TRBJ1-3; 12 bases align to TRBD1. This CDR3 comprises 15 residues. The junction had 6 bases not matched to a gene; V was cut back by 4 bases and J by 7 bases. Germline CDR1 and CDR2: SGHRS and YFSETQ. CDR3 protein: CASSPGDRGLNTIYF. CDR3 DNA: TGCGCCAGCAGCCCTGGGGACAGGGGGCTTAACACCATATATTTT.

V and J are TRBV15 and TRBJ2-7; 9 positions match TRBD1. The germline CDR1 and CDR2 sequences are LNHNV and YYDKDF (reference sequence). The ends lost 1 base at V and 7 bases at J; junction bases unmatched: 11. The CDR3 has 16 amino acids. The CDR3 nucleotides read TGTGCCACCAGCAGAGTCCCCCGGGACAGGGCCGGAGAGCAGTACTTC. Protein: CATSRVPRDRAGEQYF.

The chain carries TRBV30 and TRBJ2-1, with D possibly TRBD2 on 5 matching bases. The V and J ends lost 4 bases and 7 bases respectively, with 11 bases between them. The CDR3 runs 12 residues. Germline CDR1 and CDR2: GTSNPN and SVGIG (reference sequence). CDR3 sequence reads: CAWIAGGNEQFF. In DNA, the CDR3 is TGTGCCTGGATTGCGGGTGGGAATGAGCAGTTCTTC.

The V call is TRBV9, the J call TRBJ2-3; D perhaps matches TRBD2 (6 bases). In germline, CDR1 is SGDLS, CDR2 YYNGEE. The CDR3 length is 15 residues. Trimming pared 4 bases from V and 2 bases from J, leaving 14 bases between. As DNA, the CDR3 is TGTGCCAGCAGCCCTCAACGGGAGCACACAGATACGCAGTATTTT. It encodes CASSPQREHTDTQYF.

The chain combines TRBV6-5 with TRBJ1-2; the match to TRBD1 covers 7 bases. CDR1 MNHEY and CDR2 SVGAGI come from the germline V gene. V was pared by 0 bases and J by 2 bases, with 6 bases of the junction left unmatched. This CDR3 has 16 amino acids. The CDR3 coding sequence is TGTGCCAGCAGTTACTCCCGGACAGGAGTAAACTATGGCTACACCTTC. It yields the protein CASSYSRTGVNYGYTF.

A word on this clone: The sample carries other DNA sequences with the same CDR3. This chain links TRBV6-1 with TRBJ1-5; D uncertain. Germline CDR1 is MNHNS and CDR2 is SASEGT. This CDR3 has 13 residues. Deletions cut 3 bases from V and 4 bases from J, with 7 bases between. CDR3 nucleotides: TGTGCCAGCAGTGAGGCAAATAATCAGCCCCAGCATTTT. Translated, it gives CASSEANNQPQHF.

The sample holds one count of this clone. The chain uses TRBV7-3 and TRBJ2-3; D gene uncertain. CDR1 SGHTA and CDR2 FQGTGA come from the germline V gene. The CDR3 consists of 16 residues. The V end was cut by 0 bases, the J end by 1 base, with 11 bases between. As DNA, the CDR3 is TGTGCCAGCAGCTTAACGACCGCGCGCGGCACAGATACGCAGTATTTT. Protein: CASSLTTARGTDTQYF. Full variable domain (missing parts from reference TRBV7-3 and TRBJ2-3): GAGVSQTPSNKVTEKGKYVELRCDPISGHTALYWYRQSLGQGPEFLIYFQGTGAADDSGLPNDRFFAVRPEGSVSTLKIQRTERGDSAVYLCASSLTTARGTDTQYFGPGTRLTVL.

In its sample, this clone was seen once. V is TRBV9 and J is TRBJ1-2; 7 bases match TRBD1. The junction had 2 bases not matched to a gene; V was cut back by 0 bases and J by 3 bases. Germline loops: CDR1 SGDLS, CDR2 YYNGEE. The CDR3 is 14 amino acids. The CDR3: CASSVEQGHYGYTF. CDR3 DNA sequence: TGTGCCAGCAGCGTAGAACAGGGGCACTATGGCTACACCTTC.

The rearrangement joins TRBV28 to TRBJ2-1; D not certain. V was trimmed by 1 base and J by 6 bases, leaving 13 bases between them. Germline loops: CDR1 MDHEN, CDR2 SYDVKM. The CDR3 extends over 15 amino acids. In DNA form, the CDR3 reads TGTGCCAGCAGTTTATTCCGTCGAAGTCCCAATGAGCAGTTCTTC. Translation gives CASSLFRRSPNEQFF.

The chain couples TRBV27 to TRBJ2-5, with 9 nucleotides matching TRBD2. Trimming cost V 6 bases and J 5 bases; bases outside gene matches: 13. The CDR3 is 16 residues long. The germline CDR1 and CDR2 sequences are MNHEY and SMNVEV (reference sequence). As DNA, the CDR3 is TGTGCCAGCAGCCCCCGACTAGCGGCTACGGGGGAGACCCAGTACTTC. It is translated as CASSPRLAATGETQYF.

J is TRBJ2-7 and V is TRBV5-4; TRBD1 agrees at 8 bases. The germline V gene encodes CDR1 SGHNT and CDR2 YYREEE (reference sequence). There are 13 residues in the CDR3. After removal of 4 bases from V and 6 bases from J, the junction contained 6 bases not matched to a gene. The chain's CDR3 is CASSRTGIGEQYF. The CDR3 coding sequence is TGTGCCAGCAGCCGGACAGGGATCGGCGAGCAGTACTTC.